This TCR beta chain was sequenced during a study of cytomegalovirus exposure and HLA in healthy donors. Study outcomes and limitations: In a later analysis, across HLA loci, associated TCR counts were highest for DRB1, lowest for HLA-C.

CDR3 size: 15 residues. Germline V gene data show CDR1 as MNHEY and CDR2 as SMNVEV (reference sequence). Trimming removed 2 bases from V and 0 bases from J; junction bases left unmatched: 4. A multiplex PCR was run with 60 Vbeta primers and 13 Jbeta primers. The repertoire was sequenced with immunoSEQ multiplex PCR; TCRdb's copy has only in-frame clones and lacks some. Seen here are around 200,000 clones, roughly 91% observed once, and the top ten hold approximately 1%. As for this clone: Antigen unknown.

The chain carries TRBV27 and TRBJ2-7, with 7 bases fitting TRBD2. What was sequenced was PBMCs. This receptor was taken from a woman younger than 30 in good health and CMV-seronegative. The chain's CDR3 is CASSLVGGGSYEQYF. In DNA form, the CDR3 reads TGTGCCAGCAGTTTAGTCGGCGGGGGCTCCTACGAGCAGTACTTC.